Listed below are T cell receptor beta chains from one sample, sequenced in a study of T cell changes during pregnancy in multiple sclerosis. Clones were read by immunoSEQ multiplex PCR, and TCRdb kept only the in-frame ones, dropping some. Here the sample spans about 24,000 clones, more than 70% being singletons. Sample: CD4+ T cells from peripheral blood mononuclear cells, taken in the first trimester of pregnancy. Source of these receptors: a female donor in good health, enrolled as a control in a pregnancy study. Each CDR3 is given with its conserved first and last residue. D genes are given only for firm matches. Size is omitted from some rows. Given values are once, few, many or a class for expanded clones.

d_call clone_size cdr3_length j_call v_call cdr3_aa cdr3_nt
NA few 13 TRBJ1-1 TRBV2 CASSKNRDTEAFF TGTGCCAGCAGTAAAAACCGGGACACCGAAGCTTTCTTT
TRBD1 NA 15 TRBJ2-5 TRBV6-4 CASSAKGQLQETQYF TGTGCCAGCAGTGCTAAGGGACAGCTCCAAGAGACCCAGTACTTC
TRBD1 few 14 TRBJ1-1 TRBV7-9 CASSQRTGARGAFF TGTGCCAGCAGCCAGCGGACAGGGGCGAGGGGGGCTTTCTTT
NA once 12 TRBJ2-1 TRBV10-3 CAISGQFNEQFF TGTGCCATCAGTGGGCAGTTCAATGAGCAGTTCTTC
NA NA 13 TRBJ1-1 TRBV29-1 CSVERGMNTEAFF TGCAGCGTTGAAAGAGGGATGAACACTGAAGCTTTCTTT
TRBD1 NA 14 TRBJ1-1 TRBV18 CASSQGDPNTEAFF TGTGCCAGCTCTCAGGGGGACCCGAACACTGAAGCTTTCTTT
NA NA 13 TRBJ2-7 TRBV5-4 CASSLAFKHEQYF TGTGCCAGCAGCTTGGCCTTCAAGCACGAGCAGTACTTC
NA NA 13 TRBJ1-6 TRBV6-5 CASRTDRRSPLHF TGTGCCAGCAGGACCGACAGACGGTCACCCCTCCACTTT
TRBD1 NA 14 TRBJ1-2 TRBV5-1 CASSTGTGEGGYTF TGCGCCAGCAGCACCGGGACAGGGGAAGGGGGCTACACCTTC
NA NA 14 TRBJ1-4 TRBV6-1 CATWTARRDEKLFF TGTGCCACTTGGACAGCCCGGAGAGATGAAAAACTGTTTTTT
NA NA 13 TRBJ1-2 TRBV6-1 CASSEGGGYGYTF TGTGCCAGCAGTGAAGGGGGGGGCTATGGCTACACCTTC
NA NA 16 TRBJ2-1 TRBV5-1 CASSLEGSGSYNEQFF TGCGCCAGCAGCTTGGAGGGTAGCGGCTCCTACAATGAGCAGTTCTTC
NA NA 14 TRBJ2-7 TRBV6-5 CASSAGTGTYEQYF TGTGCCAGCAGTGCCGGGACTGGGACCTACGAGCAGTACTTC
NA NA 14 TRBJ2-7 TRBV27 CAIFSRRNSYEQYF TGTGCCATCTTCTCCCGGCGGAACTCCTACGAGCAGTACTTC
NA few 14 TRBJ1-4 TRBV7-3 CASSLLGRREKLFF TGTGCCAGCAGCTTATTGGGGCGAAGGGAAAAACTGTTTTTT
TRBD2 NA 18 TRBJ2-3 TRBV18 CASSPMTPGAGGADTQYF TGTGCCAGCTCACCAATGACCCCCGGGGCGGGGGGGGCAGATACGCAGTATTTT
TRBD1 NA 14 TRBJ1-4 TRBV28 CASSRDRVYEKLFF TGTGCCAGCAGTCGGGACAGGGTATATGAAAAACTGTTTTTT
TRBD2 NA 17 TRBJ2-3 TRBV4-2 CASSPGLAGLTPDTQYF TGTGCCAGCAGCCCCGGACTAGCGGGTTTAACCCCAGATACGCAGTATTTT
NA NA 13 TRBJ1-5 TRBV2 CASIGGYNQPQHF TGTGCCAGCATAGGGGGATACAATCAGCCCCAGCATTTT
NA NA 13 TRBJ1-1 TRBV5-6 CASSGQRGTEAFF TGTGCCAGCAGCGGCCAGCGAGGCACTGAAGCTTTCTTT
NA NA 16 TRBJ2-3 TRBV11-1 CASSRGGTAVTNTQYF TGTGCCAGCAGCAGGGGAGGAACCGCAGTAACGAATACGCAGTATTTT
NA once 11 TRBJ1-2 TRBV20-1 CSAHRAFGYTF TGCAGTGCCCACAGAGCATTTGGCTACACCTTC
NA NA 17 TRBJ2-4 TRBV5-6 CASSPRTVFLAKNIQYF TGTGCCAGCAGCCCAAGGACAGTCTTCCTAGCCAAAAACATTCAGTACTTC
NA NA 11 TRBJ2-7 TRBV20-1 CSAPADFEQYF TGCAGTGCTCCCGCCGACTTCGAGCAGTACTTC
TRBD2 NA 15 TRBJ2-3 TRBV7-3 CASSPGAGSTDTQYF TGTGCCAGCAGCCCGGGAGCGGGGAGCACAGATACGCAGTATTTT
NA NA 14 TRBJ1-5 TRBV19 CASSTTGIDQPQHF TGTGCCAGTAGCACCACAGGGATCGATCAGCCCCAGCATTTT
TRBD2 once 14 TRBJ2-1 TRBV11-2 CASSPTSGRLEQFF TGTGCCAGCAGCCCGACTAGCGGGAGACTTGAGCAGTTCTTC
TRBD1 NA 16 TRBJ2-2 TRBV27 CASSLSGTGVSGELFF TGTGCCAGCAGTTTGTCCGGGACAGGGGTCTCTGGGGAGCTGTTTTTT
NA NA 11 TRBJ2-5 TRBV5-1 CASSSQETQYF TGCGCCAGCAGCTCGCAAGAGACCCAGTACTTC
NA NA 16 TRBJ1-4 TRBV6-1 CASCGMAGQRHEKLFF TGTGCCAGCTGTGGGATGGCGGGCCAGCGACACGAAAAACTGTTTTTT
TRBD2 NA 14 TRBJ2-3 TRBV5-1 CASSLDSGGDTQYF TGCGCCAGCAGCTTGGATAGCGGGGGAGATACGCAGTATTTT
TRBD2 NA 15 TRBJ2-1 TRBV11-2 CASSPLAGGINEQFF TGTGCCAGCAGCCCCCTAGCGGGGGGGATCAATGAGCAGTTCTTC
NA NA 13 TRBJ2-5 TRBV18 CASSPPGEETQYF TGTGCCAGCTCACCACCGGGCGAAGAGACCCAGTACTTC
NA NA 13 TRBJ2-7 TRBV18 CASSPENSYEQCF TGTGCCAGCTCACCGGAGAACTCCTACGAGCAGTGCTTC
TRBD1 NA 12 TRBJ1-1 TRBV6-5 CAIQGDSTEAFF TGTGCCATACAGGGGGATTCCACTGAAGCTTTCTTT
TRBD2 NA 14 TRBJ2-2 TRBV19 CANPATSGTGELFF TGTGCCAATCCAGCGACTAGCGGGACCGGGGAGCTGTTTTTT
NA NA 14 TRBJ2-2 TRBV6-6 CASSYSSRGGELFF TGTGCCAGCAGTTACTCGAGCAGGGGCGGGGAGCTGTTTTTT
NA NA 13 TRBJ1-6 TRBV2 CATIRTGNSPLHF TGTGCCACCATACGCACGGGGAATTCACCCCTCCACTTT
TRBD2 NA 16 TRBJ2-3 TRBV7-8 CASSSRTSGSADTQYF TGTGCCAGCAGCTCCCGGACTAGCGGGAGCGCAGATACGCAGTATTTT
TRBD1 NA 15 TRBJ2-3 TRBV30 CAWSLGQAKGDTQYF TGTGCCTGGAGCTTAGGACAGGCAAAAGGGGATACGCAGTATTTT
TRBD2 NA 15 TRBJ2-1 TRBV2 CATLPQRGGPNEQFF TGTGCCACCCTACCCCAGCGGGGGGGCCCCAATGAGCAGTTCTTC
NA NA 15 TRBJ2-1 TRBV7-2 CASSRGDGIYNEQFF TGTGCCAGCAGCCGCGGGGACGGAATATACAATGAGCAGTTCTTC
TRBD2 NA 15 TRBJ2-1 TRBV5-1 CASSVSSGRNREQFF TGCGCCAGCAGCGTCTCTAGCGGGAGAAATCGTGAGCAGTTCTTC
TRBD2 NA 16 TRBJ2-3 TRBV14 CASSILAGATGDTQYF TGTGCCAGCAGCATACTAGCGGGGGCCACGGGAGATACGCAGTATTTT
NA NA 14 TRBJ1-1 TRBV29-1 CSVGVLTANTEAFF TGCAGCGTAGGGGTTTTAACGGCGAACACTGAAGCTTTCTTT
NA once 16 TRBJ2-3 TRBV30 CAWSAKQGGGTDTQYF TGTGCCTGGAGTGCCAAACAGGGTGGTGGCACAGATACGCAGTATTTT
TRBD1 NA 15 TRBJ2-5 TRBV18 CASSPDRGVLETQYF TGTGCCAGCTCACCAGACAGGGGAGTCTTGGAGACCCAGTACTTC
NA few 15 TRBJ2-2 TRBV7-7 CASSLNTGSTGELFF TGTGCTAGCAGCTTAAATACAGGGTCCACCGGGGAGCTGTTTTTT
TRBD2 few 12 TRBJ2-7 TRBV6-1 CASAVAGYEQYF TGTGCCAGCGCCGTAGCGGGGTACGAGCAGTACTTC
TRBD2 NA 15 TRBJ2-5 TRBV15 CATSRDLSGGETQYF TGTGCCACCAGCAGAGATCTTAGCGGGGGGGAGACCCAGTACTTC
NA few 13 TRBJ1-1 TRBV18 CASSDYSLAEAFF TGTGCCAGCTCTGACTACTCCCTCGCTGAAGCTTTCTTT
NA NA 15 TRBJ2-3 TRBV30 CAWRRPGTSTDTQYF TGTGCCTGGAGAAGGCCGGGAACTAGCACAGATACGCAGTATTTT
NA once 13 TRBJ1-6 TRBV19 CASRDSNNSPLHF TGTGCCAGTAGGGACAGCAATAATTCACCCCTCCACTTT